Listed here are 30 T cell receptor beta chains from one sample, sequenced in a study of T cells after somatic rescue of genetic block. Profiled with immunoSEQ multiplex PCR; TCRdb holds only in-frame clones, not every one. Among 110,000 or so clones listed, about nine tenths were seen once. The sample taken for sequencing was peripheral blood mononuclear cells (PBMCs). These receptor sequences come from a woman aged 18-35 years.

Remarks on this clone: The sample holds other DNA sequences that translate to the same CDR3. The chain carries TRBV6-5 and TRBJ2-7, with TRBD1 matching 8 bases. The junction had 2 bases not matched to a gene; V was cut back by 2 bases and J by 2 bases. Looked up from germline, CDR1 is MNHEY and CDR2 is SVGAGI. This CDR3 spans 14 amino acids. The CDR3 DNA is TGTGCCAGCAGTTACGGGACAGGCGCCTACGAGCAGTACTTC. Its translation is CASSYGTGAYEQYF.

A word on this clone: Other DNA sequences in this sample translate to the same CDR3. The chain employs TRBV6-5 and TRBJ1-1, with TRBD1 matching 7 bases. Germline CDR1 is MNHEY and CDR2 is SVGAGI. This CDR3 spans 14 amino acids. Unmatched junction bases numbered 5, after V lost 6 bases and J lost 1 base. Written as DNA, the CDR3 is TGTGCCAGCAGCTCCAGGACAGGGAACACTGAAGCTTTCTTT. This translates into CASSSRTGNTEAFF.

J is TRBJ1-6 and V is TRBV7-2, with D perhaps matching TRBD1 (6 bases). The ends were cut back, 1 base at V and 7 bases at J, with 14 bases in the middle. The CDR3 has 16 amino acids. Per the germline V gene, CDR1 is SGHTA and CDR2 is FQGNSA. The CDR3, as DNA: TGTGCCAGCAGCTTAGAGGGGGTGAGAGACAATTCACCCCTCCACTTT. Its protein product is CASSLEGVRDNSPLHF.

V gene TRBV29-1 combines with J gene TRBJ1-1, with D unresolved. The CDR3 is 12 amino acids. Trimming removed 7 bases from V and 0 bases from J, with 9 bases in between. From germline, CDR1 is SQVTM and CDR2 ANQGSEA. The CDR3 region has the DNA TGCAGCGCCGACGATGTGAACACTGAAGCTTTCTTT. Protein product: CSADDVNTEAFF.

The chain is built from TRBV4-2 and TRBJ2-5, with 9 bases matching TRBD2. The junction had 11 bases not matched to a gene; V was cut back by 5 bases and J by 1 base. Germline V CDR1 and CDR2: LGHNA, YNFKEQ. The CDR3 extends over 17 amino acids. The CDR3 loop is CASSSAGAGGLQETQYF. CDR3 in DNA: TGTGCCAGCAGCTCAGCGGGGGCGGGGGGGCTCCAAGAGACCCAGTACTTC.

The chain uses TRBV9 and TRBJ2-7, with D possibly TRBD1 on 6 matching bases. CDR1 is SGDLS and CDR2 is YYNGEE in the germline V gene. The CDR3 sequence is 15 residues long. V shed 2 bases and J shed 0 bases, with 12 bases lying between them. In nucleotides, the CDR3 is TGTGCCAGCAGCGTCGGGGACATCCCCTCCTACGAGCAGTACTTC. Translated, it gives CASSVGDIPSYEQYF.

DNA of the CDR3: TGTGCCAGCAGCCGTGGGGGGGACTCCTACGAGCAGTACTTC. This gives the protein CASSRGGDSYEQYF. The chain has TRBV9 and TRBJ2-7, with 7 bases that match TRBD2. The length of the CDR3 is 14 residues. Trimming took 4 bases from V and 0 from J; bases not matched to a gene: 4. Germline CDR1 is SGDLS and CDR2 is YYNGEE.

V is TRBV19 and J is TRBJ1-1; tentatively, D is TRBD1 (5 bases). CDR3 length: 15 residues. The germline V and J ends were trimmed by 3 bases and 0 bases, with 11 bases remaining between them. CDR1 and CDR2 from the germline V gene are LNHDA and SQIVND (reference sequence). CDR3 coding DNA: TGTGCCAGTAGTATCGACAGATCTATGAACACTGAAGCTTTCTTT. It encodes CASSIDRSMNTEAFF.

The chain carries TRBV6-4 and TRBJ2-7; 9 bases are shared with TRBD1. Unmatched junction bases numbered 7, after V lost 4 bases and J lost 3 bases. The CDR3 length is 15 residues. Germline assignment: CDR1 MRHNA and CDR2 SNTAGT. The CDR3 loop reads CASSGSGTGSYEQYF. CDR3 nucleotide sequence: TGTGCCAGCAGTGGCTCCGGGACAGGGAGCTACGAGCAGTACTTC.

The V and J genes are TRBV25-1 and TRBJ1-3, with D maybe TRBD1 (5 bases). V was trimmed by 5 bases and J by 3 bases, leaving 17 bases between them. The CDR3 sequence is 16 residues long. Germline V gene sequence: CDR1 MGHDK, CDR2 SYGVNS. In DNA, the CDR3 is TGTGCCAGCAGTTCCCAAGGGGTGTTCCTTGGAAACACCATATATTTT. This gives the protein CASSSQGVFLGNTIYF.

This chain links TRBV5-4 with TRBJ2-7; tentatively, D is TRBD2 (5 bases). Germline values: CDR1 SGHNT, CDR2 YYREEE (reference sequence). The germline V and J ends were trimmed by 4 bases and 2 bases, with 13 bases remaining between them. The CDR3 is made up of 14 amino acids. CDR3 sequence: CASSPSSIAYEQYF. CDR3 in DNA: TGTGCCAGCAGCCCTAGCTCCATAGCCTACGAGCAGTACTTC. The variable domain in full, with the rest retrieved from reference TRBV5-4 and TRBJ2-7, is ETGVTQSPTHLIKTRGQQVTLRCSSQSGHNTVSWYQQALGQGPQFIFQYYREEENGRGNFPPRFSGLQFPNYSSELNVNALELDDSALYLCASSPSSIAYEQYFGPGTRLTVT.

A single count supports this clone. The rearrangement joins TRBV19 to TRBJ2-5; tentative D call: TRBD2 (7 bases). In germline, CDR1 is LNHDA, CDR2 SQIVND (reference sequence). The CDR3 is 15 amino acids. V was trimmed by 6 bases and J by 5 bases, leaving 19 bases between them. The CDR3 sequence is CASSPPSGGLETQYF. The CDR3 DNA reads as TGTGCCAGTAGCCCTCCCTCGGGGGGCCTGGAGACCCAGTACTTC.

V usage is TRBV7-2 and J usage is TRBJ1-2, with D hard to call. CDR3 length equals 13 residues. CDR1 is SGHTA and CDR2 is FQGNSA in the germline V gene. Trimming shortened V by 6 bases and J by 13 bases, and 21 bases separated the two germline ends. The CDR3 region is CASRASGVGMVTF. The DNA for the CDR3 is TGTGCCAGCAGAGCCAGTGGGGTGGGGATGGTCACCTTC.

This chain joins TRBV25-1 and TRBJ1-2; no clear D. CDR1 and CDR2 from the germline V gene are MGHDK and SYGVNS. The CDR3 runs to 11 residues. The germline V and J ends were trimmed by 3 bases and 7 bases, with 6 bases remaining between them. The CDR3 coding sequence is TGTGCCAGCAGTGAGCGGGTTGGCTACACCTTC. It yields the protein CASSERVGYTF.

This sequence joins TRBV20-1 and TRBJ2-7; D unclear. Germline CDR1 reads DFQATT; CDR2 reads SNEGSKA (reference sequence). The CDR3 is 10 amino acids. V lost 4 bases and J 7 bases, leaving 8 bases between the germline ends. The CDR3 coding sequence is TGCAGTGCTACGAAGAGGGAGCAGTACTTC. This encodes CSATKREQYF.

This clone was counted a few times. The rearrangement uses TRBV4-3 and TRBJ2-2, with D possibly being TRBD2 (5 bases). The CDR3 sequence is 14 residues long. V was shortened by 4 bases and J by 7 bases, with 13 bases between the two germline ends. Looked up from germline, CDR1 is LGHNA and CDR2 is YSLEER. CDR3 in amino acids: CASSPGIERGELFF. CDR3 bases: TGCGCCAGCAGCCCCGGGATTGAACGCGGGGAGCTGTTTTTT.

The chain is built from TRBV7-9 and TRBJ2-5; D gene uncertain. This CDR3 is 13 amino acids long. The germline gives CDR1 SEHNR, CDR2 FQNEAQ (reference sequence). V lost 3 bases, J lost 5 bases, and 10 bases lay in between. The CDR3 nucleotides are TGTGCCAGCAGCTTCAAAGTAGAGGAGACCCAGTACTTC. Translated, it gives CASSFKVEETQYF.

J is TRBJ2-2 and V is TRBV30, with D maybe TRBD1 (6 bases). The germline CDR1 and CDR2 sequences are GTSNPN and SVGIG (reference sequence). The CDR3 extends over 13 amino acids. V was shortened by 7 bases and J by 6 bases, with 15 bases between the two germline ends. The CDR3 DNA is TGTGCCTTCCAGACAGGCCCCGCCGGGGAGCTGTTTTTT. As protein: CAFQTGPAGELFF.

This clone was seen only a few times. The chain uses TRBV7-9 and TRBJ1-6; D remains unclear. Trimming took 1 base from V and 7 from J, leaving 11 bases between them. The germline CDR1 and CDR2 sequences are SEHNR and FQNEAQ (reference sequence). CDR3 size: 15 residues. CDR3 DNA: TGTGCCAGCAGCTTAGGAAAGGGTCGAAATTCACCCCTCCACTTT. It translates to CASSLGKGRNSPLHF.

This chain joins TRBV15 and TRBJ1-5; 8 bases match TRBD1. The CDR3 length is 15 residues. Germline V gene data show CDR1 as LNHNV and CDR2 as YYDKDF (reference sequence). V shed 0 bases and J 3 bases; nucleotides not matched to a gene: 1. Here the CDR3 DNA reads TGTGCCACCAGCAGAGAGGGACAGGTCAATCAGCCCCAGCATTTT. The encoded protein is CATSREGQVNQPQHF.

This clone was observed once. This chain uses TRBV2 with TRBJ2-5; no clear D gene. Germline values: CDR1 SNHLY, CDR2 FYNNEI. The CDR3 covers 16 residues. The V gene lost 6 bases and the J gene lost 2 bases, with 19 bases spanning the gap. The CDR3 loop is CASRSRAEPPQETQYF. The CDR3 DNA reads TGTGCCAGCAGAAGTAGGGCAGAACCGCCACAAGAGACCCAGTACTTC.

In its sample, this clone was seen once. The V and J genes are TRBV30 and TRBJ1-6, with 8 bases identical to TRBD1. CDR1 and CDR2 (germline): GTSNPN, SVGIG (reference sequence). V was clipped by 1 base and J by 5 bases; unmatched bases: 4. This CDR3 region has 15 residues. The CDR3 loop is CAWSGKTGDNSPLHF. Here the CDR3 DNA reads TGTGCCTGGAGTGGAAAGACAGGGGATAATTCACCCCTCCACTTT.

J is TRBJ2-1 and V is TRBV15, with D perhaps TRBD2 (5 bases). Germline lookup yields CDR1 LNHNV and CDR2 YYDKDF (reference sequence). The CDR3 contains 13 residues. Trimming took 0 bases from V and 7 from J, leaving 7 bases between them. CDR3 residues: CATSRDRGNEQFF. CDR3 coding DNA: TGTGCCACCAGCAGAGATAGAGGGAATGAGCAGTTCTTC.

This clone was observed a few times. The chain has TRBV7-2 and TRBJ1-1, with a tentative D call TRBD1 (6 bases). There are 13 residues in the CDR3. Germline V gene lookup returns CDR1 SGHTA and CDR2 FQGNSA. V was shortened by 5 bases and J by 3 bases, with 10 bases between the two germline ends. The DNA for the CDR3 is TGTGCCAGCAGCCAACAGGGAGACACTGAAGCTTTCTTT. Protein sequence: CASSQQGDTEAFF.

This clone was observed a few times. The chain recombines TRBV5-1 with TRBJ1-1; D gene unclear. Trimming took 2 bases from V and 1 from J, leaving 6 bases between them. Germline assignment: CDR1 SGHRS and CDR2 YFSETQ. The CDR3 covers 13 residues. The CDR3: CASSLAWNTEAFF. The CDR3 bases are TGCGCCAGCAGCTTAGCATGGAACACTGAAGCTTTCTTT.

The chain uses TRBV27 and TRBJ2-7; TRBD2 is a possible D gene (6 bases). The V and J ends lost 4 bases and 5 bases respectively, with 15 bases between them. CDR1 and CDR2 (germline): MNHEY, SMNVEV (reference sequence). This CDR3 contains 14 residues. The CDR3 DNA follows: TGTGCCAGCAGTTACACCCCGCGGGGCCACGAGCAGTACTTC. Translating it yields CASSYTPRGHEQYF.

This chain links TRBV7-9 with TRBJ1-5, with TRBD1 matching over 8 bases. From germline, CDR1 is SEHNR and CDR2 FQNEAQ (reference sequence). The V gene end was trimmed by 5 bases and the J gene end by 5 bases; junction bases not matched to a gene: 11. There are 16 residues in the CDR3. CDR3 region: CASSARDRGSDQPQHF. The CDR3 DNA follows: TGTGCCAGCAGCGCACGCGACAGGGGCTCGGATCAGCCCCAGCATTTT. Combining the CDR3 with reference TRBV7-9 and TRBJ1-5 gives the whole variable domain DTGVSQNPRHKITKRGQNVTFRCDPISEHNRLYWYRQTLGQGPEFLTYFQNEAQLEKSRLLSDRFSAERPKGSFSTLEIQRTEQGDSAMYLCASSARDRGSDQPQHFGDGTRLSIL.

The chain combines TRBV6-1 with TRBJ1-4; the match to TRBD1 covers 11 bases. The V and J ends lost 7 bases and 8 bases, in that order; junction bases with no gene match: 3. The CDR3 is made up of 13 amino acids. Germline CDR1 reads MNHNS; CDR2 reads SASEGT. CDR3 in amino acids: CASKGTGGEKLFF. The CDR3 bases are TGTGCCAGCAAAGGGACAGGGGGAGAAAAACTGTTTTTT.

The CDR3 protein is CASSPQVSGNTIYF. In nucleotides, the CDR3 is TGTGCCAGCTCACCACAAGTCTCTGGAAACACCATATATTTT. The chain is built from TRBV18 and TRBJ1-3; D gene uncertain. Trimming took off 1 base at V and 0 bases at J, with 4 bases between the two ends. The CDR3 runs to 14 residues. Per germline, CDR1 KGHSH and CDR2 LQKENI.

The CDR3 loop reads CTSSQDRSVREGYEQYF. The CDR3 DNA reads as TGCACCAGCAGCCAAGATCGTTCAGTCAGAGAGGGGTACGAGCAGTACTTC. The rearrangement links TRBV1 to TRBJ2-7. TRBV1 is shown as a pseudogene. This CDR3 is 17 amino acids long.